Listed here are 5 T cell receptor beta chains from one sample, sequenced in a study of blood T cell repertoires in COVID-19. Only in-frame clones appear in the TCRdb table, and some are missing; sequencing was by immunoSEQ multiplex PCR. The table includes about 220,000 clones, more than 65% detected once. The sample taken for sequencing was peripheral blood. Every receptor here comes from a young woman who had recovered from COVID-19.

This sequence joins TRBV3-1 (or the pseudogene TRBV3-2) and TRBJ2-1; no clear D gene. V lost 0 bases and J lost 9, with 9 bases in between. Germline V gene sequence: CDR1 LGHDT, CDR2 YNNKEL (reference sequence). The CDR3 runs to 13 residues. Here the CDR3 DNA reads TGTGCCAGCAGCCAAGAGAACAGATTTGAGCAGTTCTTC. It specifies CASSQENRFEQFF.

With respect to this clone: Germline and junction disagree at one end, which may indicate a read error. The chain recombines TRBV7-9 with TRBJ1-2, with D uncertain. Germline loops: CDR1 SEHNR, CDR2 FQNEAQ (reference sequence). This CDR3 contains 14 residues. The DNA for the CDR3 is TGTGCCAGCAGCTTGGGCCCAGGTAACCATGGCTACACCTTC. This translates into CASSLGPGNHGYTF.

V usage is TRBV25-1 and J usage is TRBJ2-1; D might be TRBD1 (6 bases). The CDR3 runs to 14 residues. V lost 1 base to trimming and J lost 15 bases, with 19 bases between them. CDR1 is MGHDK, CDR2 SYGVNS, per germline. The CDR3 loop reads CASSESPTGNGWFF. CDR3 bases: TGTGCCAGCAGTGAATCTCCAACAGGGAATGGTTGGTTCTTC.

The chain combines TRBV24-1 with TRBJ2-3; 7 positions match TRBD1. The germline CDR1 and CDR2 sequences are KGHDR and SFDVKD. Germline trimming cut 4 bases from V and 4 bases from J; bases unmatched to any gene: 1. The CDR3 covers 13 residues. The CDR3 DNA sequence: TGTGCCACCAGTGACGGGACAGCAGATACGCAGTATTTT. Residues: CATSDGTADTQYF.

This clone was seen once. This chain uses TRBV2 with TRBJ2-1, with a possible D match to TRBD2 (5 bases). With 7 bases removed from V and 9 bases from J, the gap between germline ends came to 13 bases. CDR3 length: 12 amino acids. Germline V gene lookup returns CDR1 SNHLY and CDR2 FYNNEI. In nucleotides, the CDR3 is TGTGCCAGCAATCTTTTTCGGGGTGAGCAGTTCTTC. Encoded protein: CASNLFRGEQFF.